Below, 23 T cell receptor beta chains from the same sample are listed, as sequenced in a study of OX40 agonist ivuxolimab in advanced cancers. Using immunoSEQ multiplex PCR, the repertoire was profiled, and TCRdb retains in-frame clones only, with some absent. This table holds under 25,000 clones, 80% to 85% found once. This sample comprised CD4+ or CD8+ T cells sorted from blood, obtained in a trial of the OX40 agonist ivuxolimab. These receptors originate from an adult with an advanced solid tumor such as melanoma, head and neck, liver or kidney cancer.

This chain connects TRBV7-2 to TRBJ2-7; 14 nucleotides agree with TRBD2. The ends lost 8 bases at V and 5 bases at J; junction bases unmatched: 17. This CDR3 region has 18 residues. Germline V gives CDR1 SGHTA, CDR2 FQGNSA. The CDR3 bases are TGTGCCAGCCGAAGGGGGACTAGCGGGAGAAGGTTAGGTAACGAGCAGTACTTC. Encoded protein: CASRRGTSGRRLGNEQYF.

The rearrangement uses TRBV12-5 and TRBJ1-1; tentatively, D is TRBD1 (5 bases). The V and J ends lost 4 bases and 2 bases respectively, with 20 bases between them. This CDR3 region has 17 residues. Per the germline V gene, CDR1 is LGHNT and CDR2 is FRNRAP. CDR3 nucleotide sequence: TGTGCTAGTGGTTCGGGACCTCTCGGGACGGCCAACACTGAAGCTTTCTTT. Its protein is CASGSGPLGTANTEAFF.

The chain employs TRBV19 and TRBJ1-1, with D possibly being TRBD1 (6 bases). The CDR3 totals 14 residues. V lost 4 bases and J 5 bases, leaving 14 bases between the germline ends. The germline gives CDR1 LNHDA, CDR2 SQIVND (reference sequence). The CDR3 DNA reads TGTGCCAGTAGTACTACAGGGTCGGGGACTGAAGCTTTCTTT. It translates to CASSTTGSGTEAFF.

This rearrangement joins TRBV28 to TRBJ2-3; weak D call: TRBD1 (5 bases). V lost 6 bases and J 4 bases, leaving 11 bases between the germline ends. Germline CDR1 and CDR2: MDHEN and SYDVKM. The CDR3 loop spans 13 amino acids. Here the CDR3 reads CASRPAGSDTQYF. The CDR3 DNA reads TGTGCCAGCAGACCCGCAGGGTCAGATACGCAGTATTTT.

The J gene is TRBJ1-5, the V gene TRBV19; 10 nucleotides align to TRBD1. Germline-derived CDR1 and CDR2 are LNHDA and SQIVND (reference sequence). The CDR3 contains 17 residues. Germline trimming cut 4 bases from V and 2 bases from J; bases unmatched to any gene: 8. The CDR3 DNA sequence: TGTGCCAGTAGTAGAAATTCCGGGACAGGGGGCAATCAGCCCCAGCATTTT. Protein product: CASSRNSGTGGNQPQHF.

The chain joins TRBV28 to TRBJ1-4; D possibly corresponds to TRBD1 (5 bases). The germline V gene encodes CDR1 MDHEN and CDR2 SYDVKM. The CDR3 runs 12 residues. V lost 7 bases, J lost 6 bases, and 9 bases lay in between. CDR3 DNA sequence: TGTGCCAGCACAGGGATGCATGAAAAACTGTTTTTT. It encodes CASTGMHEKLFF.

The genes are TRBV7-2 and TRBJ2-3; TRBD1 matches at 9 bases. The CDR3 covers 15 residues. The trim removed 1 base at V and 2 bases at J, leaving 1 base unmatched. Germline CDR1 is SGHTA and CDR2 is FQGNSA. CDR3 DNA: TGTGCCAGCAGCTTAGACAGGGGGCCCACAGATACGCAGTATTTT. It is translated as CASSLDRGPTDTQYF.

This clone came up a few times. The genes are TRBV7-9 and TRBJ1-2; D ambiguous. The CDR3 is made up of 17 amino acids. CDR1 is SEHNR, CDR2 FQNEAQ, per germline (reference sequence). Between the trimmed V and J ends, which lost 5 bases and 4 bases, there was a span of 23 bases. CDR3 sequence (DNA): TGTGCCAGCAGCAAACGAGGGCCGAGCTATGGGATCTATGGCTACACCTTC. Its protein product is CASSKRGPSYGIYGYTF.

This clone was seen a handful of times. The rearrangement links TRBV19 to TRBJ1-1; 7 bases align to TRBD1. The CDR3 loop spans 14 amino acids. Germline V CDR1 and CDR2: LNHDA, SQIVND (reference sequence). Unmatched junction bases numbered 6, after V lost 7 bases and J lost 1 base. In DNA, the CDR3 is TGTGCCAGTACCTGGGACAGTAAGAACACTGAAGCTTTCTTT. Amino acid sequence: CASTWDSKNTEAFF.

CDR3 sequence: CASSGFSYEQYF. In DNA, the CDR3 is TGTGCCAGCAGCGGGTTCAGCTACGAGCAGTACTTC. The chain combines TRBV9 with TRBJ2-7; D gene unclear. There are 12 residues in the CDR3. V was shortened by 3 bases and J by 3 bases, with 7 bases between the two germline ends. Germline values: CDR1 SGDLS, CDR2 YYNGEE. Full variable domain (outside the CDR3, taken from reference TRBV9 and TRBJ2-7): DSGVTQTPKHLITATGQRVTLRCSPRSGDLSVYWYQQSLDQGLQFLIQYYNGEERAKGNILERFSAQQFPDLHSELNLSSLELGDSALYFCASSGFSYEQYFGPGTRLTVT.

This chain's CDR3 is CASSTGEGTEAFF. The CDR3 DNA sequence: TGTGCCAGTAGTACAGGGGAGGGAACTGAAGCTTTCTTT. This sequence joins TRBV19 and TRBJ1-1; possibly TRBD1 for D (6 bases). The germline gives CDR1 LNHDA, CDR2 SQIVND (reference sequence). The ends were cut back, 4 bases at V and 5 bases at J, with 11 bases in the middle. The CDR3 consists of 13 residues.

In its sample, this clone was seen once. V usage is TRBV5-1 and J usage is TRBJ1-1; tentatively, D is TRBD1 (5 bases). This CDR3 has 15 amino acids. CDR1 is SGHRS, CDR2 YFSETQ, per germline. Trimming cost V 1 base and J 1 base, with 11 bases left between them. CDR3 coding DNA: TGCGCCAGCAGCTTGTCAGGGACTTCGAACACTGAAGCTTTCTTT. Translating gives CASSLSGTSNTEAFF.

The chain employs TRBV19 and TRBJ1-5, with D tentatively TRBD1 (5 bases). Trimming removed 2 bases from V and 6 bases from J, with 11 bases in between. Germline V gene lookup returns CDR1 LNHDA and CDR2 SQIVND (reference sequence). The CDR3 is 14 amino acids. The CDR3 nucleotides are TGTGCCAGTAGTATATTGGGGGGAGGTCAGCCCCAGCATTTT. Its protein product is CASSILGGGQPQHF.

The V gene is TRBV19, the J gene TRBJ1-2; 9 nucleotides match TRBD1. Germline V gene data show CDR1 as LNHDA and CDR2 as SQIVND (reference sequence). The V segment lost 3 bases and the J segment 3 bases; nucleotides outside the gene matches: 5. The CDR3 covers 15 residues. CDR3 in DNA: TGTGCCAGTAGTATCCCGACAGGGGGTGACTATGGCTACACCTTC. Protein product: CASSIPTGGDYGYTF.

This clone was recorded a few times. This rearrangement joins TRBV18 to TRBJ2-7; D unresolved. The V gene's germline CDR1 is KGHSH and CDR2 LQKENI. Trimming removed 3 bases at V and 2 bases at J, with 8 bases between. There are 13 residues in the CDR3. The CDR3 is CASSPRDAYEQYF. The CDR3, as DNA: TGTGCCAGCTCACCTAGGGATGCCTACGAGCAGTACTTC. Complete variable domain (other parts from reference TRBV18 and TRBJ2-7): NAGVMQNPRHLVRRRGQEARLRCSPMKGHSHVYWYRQLPEEGLKFMVYLQKENIIDESGMPKERFSAEFPKEGPSILRIQQVVRGDSAAYFCASSPRDAYEQYFGPGTRLTVT.

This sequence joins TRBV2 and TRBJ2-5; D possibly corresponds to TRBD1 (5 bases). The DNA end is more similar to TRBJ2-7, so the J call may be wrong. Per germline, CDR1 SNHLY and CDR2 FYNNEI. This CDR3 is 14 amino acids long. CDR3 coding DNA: TGTGCCAGCAGGCGGTACCCCGCCAGGGTCGAGCAGTACTTC. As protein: CASRRYPARVEQYF.

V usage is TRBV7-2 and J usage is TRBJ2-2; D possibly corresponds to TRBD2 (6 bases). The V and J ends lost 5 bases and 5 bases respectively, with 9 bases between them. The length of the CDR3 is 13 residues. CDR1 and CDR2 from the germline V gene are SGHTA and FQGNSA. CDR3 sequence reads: CASSTRETGELFF. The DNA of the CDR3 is TGTGCCAGCAGCACCCGGGAGACCGGGGAGCTGTTTTTT. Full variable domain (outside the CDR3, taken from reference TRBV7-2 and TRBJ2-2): GAGVSQSPSNKVTEKGKDVELRCDPISGHTALYWYRQSLGQGLEFLIYFQGNSAPDKSGLPSDRFSAERTGGSVSTLTIQRTQQEDSAVYLCASSTRETGELFFGEGSRLTVL.

The CDR3 reads CASRFSEMNTEAFF. For the CDR3, the DNA is TGTGCCAGCAGATTCTCGGAGATGAACACTGAAGCTTTCTTT. The chain has TRBV6-1 and TRBJ1-1; D ambiguous. The V gene lost 6 bases and the J gene lost 0 bases, with 11 bases spanning the gap. Germline CDR1 is MNHNS and CDR2 is SASEGT. The CDR3 consists of 14 residues.

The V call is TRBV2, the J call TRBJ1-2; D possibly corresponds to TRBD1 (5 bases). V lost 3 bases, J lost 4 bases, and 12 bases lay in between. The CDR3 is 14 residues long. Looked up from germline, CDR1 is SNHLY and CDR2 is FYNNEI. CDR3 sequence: CASSDFVGGYGYTF. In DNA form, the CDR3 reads TGTGCCAGCAGTGATTTTGTGGGGGGCTATGGCTACACCTTC.

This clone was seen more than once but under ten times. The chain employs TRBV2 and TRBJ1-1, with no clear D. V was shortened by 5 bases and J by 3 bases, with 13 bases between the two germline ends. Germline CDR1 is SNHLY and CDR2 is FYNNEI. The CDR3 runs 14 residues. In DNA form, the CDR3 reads TGTGCCAGCAGTCAAGAGGCGCCTTACACTGAAGCTTTCTTT. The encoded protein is CASSQEAPYTEAFF.

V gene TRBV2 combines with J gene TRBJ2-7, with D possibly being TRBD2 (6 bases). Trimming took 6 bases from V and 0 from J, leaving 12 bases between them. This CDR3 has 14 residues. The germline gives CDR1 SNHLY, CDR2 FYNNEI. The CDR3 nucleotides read TGTGCCAGCAGAAAGGAGGGGCCCTCCTACGAGCAGTACTTC. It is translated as CASRKEGPSYEQYF.

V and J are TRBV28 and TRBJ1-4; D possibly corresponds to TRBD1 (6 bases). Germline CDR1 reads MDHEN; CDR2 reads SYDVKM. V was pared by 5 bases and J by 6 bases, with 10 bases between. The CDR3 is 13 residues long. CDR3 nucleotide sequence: TGTGCCAGCAGTCAGGGGACGGATGAAAAACTGTTTTTT. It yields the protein CASSQGTDEKLFF.

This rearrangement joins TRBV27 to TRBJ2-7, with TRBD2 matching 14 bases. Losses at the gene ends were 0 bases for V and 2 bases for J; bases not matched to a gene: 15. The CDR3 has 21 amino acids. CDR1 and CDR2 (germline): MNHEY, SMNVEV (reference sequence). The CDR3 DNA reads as TGTGCCAGCAGTTTATCCTCGAGACTAGCGGGAGGGTTCCTTCTTCCCTACGAGCAGTACTTC. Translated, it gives CASSLSSRLAGGFLLPYEQYF.